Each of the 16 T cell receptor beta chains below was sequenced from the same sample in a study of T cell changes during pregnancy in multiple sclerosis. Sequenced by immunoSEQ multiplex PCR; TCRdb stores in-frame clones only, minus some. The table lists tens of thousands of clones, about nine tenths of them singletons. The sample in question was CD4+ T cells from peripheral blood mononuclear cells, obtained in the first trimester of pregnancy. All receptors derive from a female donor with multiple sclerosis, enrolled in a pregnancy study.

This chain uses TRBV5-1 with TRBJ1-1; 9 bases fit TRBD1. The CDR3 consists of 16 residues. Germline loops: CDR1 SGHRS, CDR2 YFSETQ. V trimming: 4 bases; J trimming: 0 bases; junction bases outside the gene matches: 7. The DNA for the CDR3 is TGCGCCAGCAGCATACAGGGGGCTTCGATGAACACTGAAGCTTTCTTT. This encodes CASSIQGASMNTEAFF.

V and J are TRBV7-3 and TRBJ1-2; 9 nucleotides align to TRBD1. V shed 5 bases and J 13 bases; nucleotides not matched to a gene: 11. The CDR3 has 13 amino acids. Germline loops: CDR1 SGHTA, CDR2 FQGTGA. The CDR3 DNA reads TGTGCCAGCAGCATATCCGGACAGGGGTCGGTCACCTTC. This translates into CASSISGQGSVTF.

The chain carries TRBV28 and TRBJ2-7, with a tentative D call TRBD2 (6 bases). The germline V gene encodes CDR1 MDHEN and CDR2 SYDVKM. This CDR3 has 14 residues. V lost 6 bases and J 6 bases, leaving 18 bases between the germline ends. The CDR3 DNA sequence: TGTGCCAGCAGCCCGGCGCGGGGTTCCCGCGAGCAGTACTTC. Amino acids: CASSPARGSREQYF.

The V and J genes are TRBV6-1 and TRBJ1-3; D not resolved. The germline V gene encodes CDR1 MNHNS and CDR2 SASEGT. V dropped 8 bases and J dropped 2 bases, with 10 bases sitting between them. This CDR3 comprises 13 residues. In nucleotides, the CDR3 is TGTGCCAGCGATTCAGGTGCTGGAAACACCATATATTTT. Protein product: CASDSGAGNTIYF.

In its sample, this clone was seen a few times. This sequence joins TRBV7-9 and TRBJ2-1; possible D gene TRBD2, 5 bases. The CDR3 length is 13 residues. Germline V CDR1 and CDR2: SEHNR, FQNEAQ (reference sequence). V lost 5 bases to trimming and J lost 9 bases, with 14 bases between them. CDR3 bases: TGTGCCAGCAGCGACACTAGTATCGCTGAGCAGTTCTTC. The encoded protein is CASSDTSIAEQFF. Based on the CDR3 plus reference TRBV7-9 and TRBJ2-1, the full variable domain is DTGVSQNPRHKITKRGQNVTFRCDPISEHNRLYWYRQTLGQGPEFLTYFQNEAQLEKSRLLSDRFSAERPKGSFSTLEIQRTEQGDSAMYLCASSDTSIAEQFFGPGTRLTVL.

The CDR3 nucleotides read TGTGCCAGCAGCTTAGCGATCTCAGGGGCGGGGGGAACCTACGAGCAGTACTTC. Translating gives CASSLAISGAGGTYEQYF. The V call is TRBV7-2, the J call TRBJ2-7; TRBD2 matches 8 bases. Trimming at V came to 0 bases and at J to 2 bases, leaving 12 bases not matched to a gene. The CDR3 sequence is 18 residues long. Germline CDR1 SGHTA, CDR2 FQGNSA.

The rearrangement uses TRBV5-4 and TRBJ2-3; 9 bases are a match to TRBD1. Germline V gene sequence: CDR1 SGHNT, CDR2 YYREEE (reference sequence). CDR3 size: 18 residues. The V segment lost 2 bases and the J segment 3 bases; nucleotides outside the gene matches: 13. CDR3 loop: CASSFFPRRDRATDTQYF. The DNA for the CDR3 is TGTGCCAGCAGCTTTTTTCCGCGCCGGGACAGGGCGACAGATACGCAGTATTTT.

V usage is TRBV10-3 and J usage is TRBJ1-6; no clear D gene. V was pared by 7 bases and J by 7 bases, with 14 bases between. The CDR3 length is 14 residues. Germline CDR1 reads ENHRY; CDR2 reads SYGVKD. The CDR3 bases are TGTGCCATCAACGCGGAGGAAAGGAATTCACCCCTCCACTTT. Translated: CAINAEERNSPLHF.

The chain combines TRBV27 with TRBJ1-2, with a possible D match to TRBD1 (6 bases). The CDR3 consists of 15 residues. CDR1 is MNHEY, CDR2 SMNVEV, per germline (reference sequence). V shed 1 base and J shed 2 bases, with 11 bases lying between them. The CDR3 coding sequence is TGTGCCAGCAGTTTATGGGGCACAGGGAACTATGGCTACACCTTC. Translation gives CASSLWGTGNYGYTF.

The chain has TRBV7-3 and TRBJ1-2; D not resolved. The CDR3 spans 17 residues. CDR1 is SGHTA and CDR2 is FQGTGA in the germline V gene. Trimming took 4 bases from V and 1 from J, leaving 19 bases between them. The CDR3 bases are TGTGCCAGCAGCTCACCCCCAGAGACCGGGAGTAACTATGGCTACACCTTC. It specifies CASSSPPETGSNYGYTF.

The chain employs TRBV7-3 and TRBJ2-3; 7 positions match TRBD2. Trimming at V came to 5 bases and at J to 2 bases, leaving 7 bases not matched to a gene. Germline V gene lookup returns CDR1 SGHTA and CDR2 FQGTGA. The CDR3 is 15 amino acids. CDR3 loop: CASSLSAGPTDTQYF. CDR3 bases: TGTGCCAGCAGCCTCTCAGCGGGACCCACAGATACGCAGTATTTT.

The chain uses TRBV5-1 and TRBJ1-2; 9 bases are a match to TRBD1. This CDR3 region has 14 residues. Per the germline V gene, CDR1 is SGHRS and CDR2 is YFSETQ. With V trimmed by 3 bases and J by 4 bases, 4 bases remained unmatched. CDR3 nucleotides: TGCGCCAGCAGCTCCGGACAGGGGCCCTATGGCTACACCTTC. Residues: CASSSGQGPYGYTF.

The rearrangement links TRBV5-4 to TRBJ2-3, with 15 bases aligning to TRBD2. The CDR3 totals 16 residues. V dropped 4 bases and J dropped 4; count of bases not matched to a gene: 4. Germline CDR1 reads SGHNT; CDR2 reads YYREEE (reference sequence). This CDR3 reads CASSLGLAGGSDTQYF. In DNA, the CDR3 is TGTGCCAGCAGCCTGGGACTAGCGGGAGGCTCAGATACGCAGTATTTT. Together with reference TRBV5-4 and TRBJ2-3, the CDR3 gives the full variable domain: ETGVTQSPTHLIKTRGQQVTLRCSSQSGHNTVSWYQQALGQGPQFIFQYYREEENGRGNFPPRFSGLQFPNYSSELNVNALELDDSALYLCASSLGLAGGSDTQYFGPGTRLTVL.

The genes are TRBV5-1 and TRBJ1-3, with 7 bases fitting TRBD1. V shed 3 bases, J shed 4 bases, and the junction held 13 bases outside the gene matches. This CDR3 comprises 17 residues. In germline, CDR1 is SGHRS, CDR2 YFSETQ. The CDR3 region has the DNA TGCGCCAGCAGCTCCAGTTTACAGGGGTTCTCAGGAAACACCATATATTTT. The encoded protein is CASSSSLQGFSGNTIYF.

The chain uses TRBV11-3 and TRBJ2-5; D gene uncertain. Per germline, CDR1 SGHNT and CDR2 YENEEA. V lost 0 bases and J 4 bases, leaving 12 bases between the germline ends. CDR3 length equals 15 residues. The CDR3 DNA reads TGTGCCAGCAGCTTAGATCCACTTAGAGGAGAGACCCAGTACTTC. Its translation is CASSLDPLRGETQYF.

This CDR3 is CASSPQREPVNEQFF. The DNA of the CDR3 is TGTGCCAGCTCACCTCAGAGGGAACCAGTGAATGAGCAGTTCTTC. The gene calls are TRBV18 and TRBJ2-1; tentatively, D is TRBD2 (5 bases). Germline loops: CDR1 KGHSH, CDR2 LQKENI. The CDR3 is 15 residues long. The germline V and J ends were trimmed by 3 bases and 7 bases, with 16 bases remaining between them. The full variable domain, rest sourced from reference TRBV18 and TRBJ2-1, is NAGVMQNPRHLVRRRGQEARLRCSPMKGHSHVYWYRQLPEEGLKFMVYLQKENIIDESGMPKERFSAEFPKEGPSILRIQQVVRGDSAAYFCASSPQREPVNEQFFGPGTRLTVL.